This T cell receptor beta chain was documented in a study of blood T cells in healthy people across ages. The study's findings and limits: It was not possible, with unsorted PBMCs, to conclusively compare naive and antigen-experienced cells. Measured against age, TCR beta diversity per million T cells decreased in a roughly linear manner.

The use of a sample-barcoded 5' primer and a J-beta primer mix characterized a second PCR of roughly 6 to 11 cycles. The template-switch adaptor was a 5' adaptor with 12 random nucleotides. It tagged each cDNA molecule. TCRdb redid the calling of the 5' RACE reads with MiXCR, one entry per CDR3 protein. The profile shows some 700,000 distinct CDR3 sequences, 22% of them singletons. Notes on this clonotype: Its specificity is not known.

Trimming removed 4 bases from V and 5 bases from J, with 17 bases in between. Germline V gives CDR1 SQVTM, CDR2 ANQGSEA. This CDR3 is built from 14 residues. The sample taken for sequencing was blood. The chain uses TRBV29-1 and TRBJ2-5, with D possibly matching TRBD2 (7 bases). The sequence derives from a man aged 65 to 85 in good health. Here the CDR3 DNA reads TGCAGCGTTGGTGATTGGGGGGGCGGCGAGACCCAGTACTTC. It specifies CSVGDWGGGETQYF.